This T cell receptor (beta chain) was profiled in a study of T cell repertoires in aging, cancer and after chemotherapy. The template was genomic DNA from peripheral blood, not RNA. CDR1 is WNHNN, CDR2 SYGVQD, per germline (reference sequence). The CDR3 runs to 16 residues. The junction had 10 bases not matched to a gene; V was cut back by 5 bases and J by 2 bases. Multiplex touch-down PCR with TRB-A/B primers amplified rearranged V-D-J TRB sequences. TCRdb fed the multiplex PCR reads into MiXCR, producing one record per CDR3 protein. This table has about 12,000 distinct CDR3 sequences, around 30% appearing once.

This sequence was found in a human donor with a blood cancer. Specimen: blood. V gene TRBV10-1 combines with J gene TRBJ2-7; 9 bases align to TRBD2. The DNA of the CDR3 is TGCGCCAGCAGTTCACCGGGACTAGCCCGCACCTACGAGCAGTACGTC. Its translation: CASSSPGLARTYEQYV.